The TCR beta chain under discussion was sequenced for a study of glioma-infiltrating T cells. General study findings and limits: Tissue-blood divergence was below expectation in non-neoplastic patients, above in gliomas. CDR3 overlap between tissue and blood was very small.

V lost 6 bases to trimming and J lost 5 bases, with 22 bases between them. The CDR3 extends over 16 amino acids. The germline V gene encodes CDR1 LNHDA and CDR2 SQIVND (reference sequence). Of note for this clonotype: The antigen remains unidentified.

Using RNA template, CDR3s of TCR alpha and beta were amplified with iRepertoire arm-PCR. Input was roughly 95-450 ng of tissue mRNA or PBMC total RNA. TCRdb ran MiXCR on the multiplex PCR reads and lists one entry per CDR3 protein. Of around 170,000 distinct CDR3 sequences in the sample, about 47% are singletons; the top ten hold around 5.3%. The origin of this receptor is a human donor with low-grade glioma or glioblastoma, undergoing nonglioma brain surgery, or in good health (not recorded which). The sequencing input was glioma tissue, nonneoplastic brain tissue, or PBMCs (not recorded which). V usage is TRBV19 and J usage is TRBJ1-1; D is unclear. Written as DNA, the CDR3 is TGTGCCAGTAGGGAGAGTTTTACGTTCGTCGGGACTGAAGCTTTCTTT. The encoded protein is CASRESFTFVGTEAFF.